The T cell receptor (beta chain) described here comes from a study of blood T cell repertoires in COVID-19. Study context: The origin of the acute and convalescent COVID-19 samples was the United States, Italy and Spain. Sources were T cells, B-cell-depleted T cells, or PBMCs; the material itself was cDNA or gDNA.

Assay: immunoSEQ multiplex PCR; the TCRdb copy retains only in-frame clones and omits some. The table has some 240,000 clones, about 87% seen once. This clone was detected only a few times. The CDR3 length is 16 residues. CDR1 SEHNR and CDR2 FQNEAQ come from the germline V gene (reference sequence). V gave up 4 bases and J gave up 0 bases; unmatched junction bases: 2. The J gene is TRBJ2-1, the V gene TRBV7-9; 11 bases align to TRBD2. Sequencing was done on a sample of peripheral blood. This receptor was obtained from a woman in her 70s with COVID-19, enrolled during active disease. Here the CDR3 reads CASSSGLAGSYNEQFF. CDR3 DNA sequence: TGTGCCAGCAGCTCCGGACTAGCGGGCTCCTACAATGAGCAGTTCTTC.